This T cell receptor (beta chain) appears in the sequencing data of a study of blood T cell repertoires in COVID-19. Study in general: Italy, Spain and the United States were the sources of the convalescent and acute COVID-19 samples. T cells, B-cell-depleted T cells, or PBMCs supplied cDNA or gDNA.

Patients at the Seattle site were enrolled during active infection and followed longitudinally. Methods used by the authors: By means of reference gene primer amplification, nucleated cell counts were estimated. Clones were read by immunoSEQ multiplex PCR, and TCRdb kept only the in-frame ones, dropping some. The D gene and trimming were derived from the DNA, and the V and J assignments and clone size from that table. Among about 300,000 clones listed, about nine tenths were seen once. The TCR sequence derives from a woman aged 25-40 years with COVID-19, enrolled during active disease. The sample consisted of peripheral blood.

The CDR3 coding sequence is TGTGCCAGCCTGCAGTACAATGAGCAGTTCTTC. Its protein product is CASLQYNEQFF. The chain recombines TRBV6-5 with TRBJ2-1, with D hard to call. Looked up from germline, CDR1 is MNHEY and CDR2 is SVGAGI. V was clipped by 8 bases and J by 4 bases, with 6 bases between them. CDR3 size: 11 residues.